This T cell receptor (beta chain) was sequenced in a study of neurological immune-mediated disorders. Study context: The disease course was relapsing-remitting in around 30 and secondary progressive in 3 of the 34 multiple sclerosis patients. Study findings and constraints: Grouping of repertoires by phylogeny put those of 18 of 34 multiple sclerosis patients into a single related-CDR3 cluster, a possible signature.

Germline CDR1 and CDR2: SGHRS and YFSETQ. Trimming stripped 0 bases from V and 7 bases from J, with 10 bases between. The CDR3 extends over 14 amino acids. Synthesis of cDNA was carried out by template-switch 5'RACE. The reaction used 10-nucleotide random UMIs. MiXCR was run by TCRdb on the 5' RACE reads, yielding one entry per CDR3 protein. Of tens of thousands of distinct CDR3 sequences detected, approximately 2.8% appear once; the ten largest clones hold 1.1%. This clonotype was detected many times. Its antigen is undetermined. Unsorted libraries were prepared from 2 million PBMCs that had been stored at -80 C.

The sequenced sample was PBMCs. The clonotype was recovered from a woman between 25 and 40 years old with multiple sclerosis. The rearrangement links TRBV5-1 to TRBJ2-2, with a possible D match to TRBD2 (5 bases). CDR3 residues: CASSLAFRDGELFF. The CDR3 region has the DNA TGCGCCAGCAGCTTGGCCTTCCGGGACGGGGAGCTGTTTTTT.